Each of the 27 T cell receptor beta chains below was sequenced from the same sample in a study of spatial heterogeneity in lung cancer. Overall study findings and caveats: One measure, the expanded intratumoral alpha and beta TCR count, tracked tumor mutation counts.

One entry per CDR3 protein, called by TCRdb with MiXCR from the 5' RACE reads. The sample contains roughly 7,000 distinct CDR3 sequences, 11% to 15% of which appear only once. No antigen is known for these receptors. Described time point: sample taken at primary tumor resection. Sequenced here: lung tumor tissue, sampled at surgery. The receptors derive from a female donor with early-stage non-small cell lung cancer.

This clonotype was detected ten times or more. Because the library targeted alpha chains, this beta chain is an off-target read whose size means little. The chain recombines TRBV4-3 with TRBJ1-4, with D unclear. Trimming removed 3 bases at V and 0 bases at J, with 11 bases between. The CDR3 extends over 16 amino acids. CDR1 and CDR2 from the germline V gene are LGHNA and YSLEER. The CDR3: CASSHSAVATNEKLFF. As DNA, the CDR3 is TGCGCCAGCAGCCACTCCGCGGTAGCAACTAATGAAAAACTGTTTTTT.

As concerns this clonotype: This beta chain is an off-target read within a library intended for alpha chains, so its frequency means little. The chain combines TRBV15 with TRBJ2-5; the match to TRBD2 covers 8 bases. After removal of 0 bases from V and 2 bases from J, the junction contained 5 bases not matched to a gene. The CDR3 sequence is 16 residues long. Germline-derived CDR1 and CDR2 are LNHNV and YYDKDF (reference sequence). The DNA of the CDR3 is TGTGCCACCAGCAGAGAGCGAGCGGGGGTTCAAGAGACCCAGTACTTC. Translating gives CATSRERAGVQETQYF.

This clonotype was seen at least ten times. This beta chain is a stray read from a library made for alpha chains; its abundance is not meaningful. CDR3: CASSFRGGASDTQYF. CDR3 coding DNA: TGTGCCAGCAGCTTCCGCGGGGGGGCCTCAGATACGCAGTATTTT. The chain recombines TRBV7-2 with TRBJ2-3; TRBD2 agrees at 9 bases. CDR3 length: 15 residues. With V trimmed by 3 bases and J by 4 bases, 5 bases remained unmatched. CDR1 and CDR2 from the germline V gene are SGHTA and FQGNSA.

There are many counts of this clonotype. The library was built for alpha chains, so this beta chain is an off-target read and its size means little. The chain links TRBV7-9 to TRBJ2-7, with D perhaps assigned TRBD1 or TRBD2 (6 bases each). The germline gives CDR1 SEHNR, CDR2 FQNEAQ (reference sequence). Trimming stripped 1 base from V and 2 bases from J, with 12 bases between. The CDR3 covers 15 residues. CDR3 nucleotides: TGTGCCAGCAGCTTAGGAGGGGGGTCCGCCTACGAGCAGTACTTC. Amino acid sequence: CASSLGGGSAYEQYF. The whole variable domain, remainder taken from reference TRBV7-9 and TRBJ2-7, is DTGVSQNPRHKITKRGQNVTFRCDPISEHNRLYWYRQTLGQGPEFLTYFQNEAQLEKSRLLSDRFSAERPKGSFSTLEIQRTEQGDSAMYLCASSLGGGSAYEQYFGPGTRLTVT.

By proportion, this clonotype is medium-sized (0.01 to 0.1%). As an off-target read in a library built for alpha chains, this beta chain has a frequency of little significance. The chain couples TRBV5-1 to TRBJ2-7; D perhaps matches TRBD2 (5 bases). The length of the CDR3 is 12 residues. CDR1 and CDR2 (germline): SGHRS, YFSETQ. V dropped 0 bases and J dropped 4 bases, with 5 bases sitting between them. The CDR3 nucleotides read TGCGCCAGCAGCTTGGGAGGGTACGAGCAGTACTTC. Encoded protein: CASSLGGYEQYF.

Relative to its sample, this clonotype is medium-sized. This beta chain slipped into a library made for alpha chains as a stray read, so its size is not meaningful. This chain connects TRBV7-9 to TRBJ2-3; 7 bases are a match to TRBD2. The CDR3 consists of 15 residues. The V and J ends lost 7 bases and 1 base, in that order; junction bases with no gene match: 8. Germline CDR1 reads SEHNR; CDR2 reads FQNEAQ (reference sequence). The CDR3 sequence is CASNLGLGRTDTQYF. CDR3 coding DNA: TGTGCCAGCAACCTAGGACTAGGTCGCACAGATACGCAGTATTTT.

This clonotype qualifies as medium-sized (0.01 to 0.1%). Within a library made for alpha chains, this beta chain is off target, and its count is uninformative. This chain uses TRBV2 with TRBJ2-1; 9 bases are shared with TRBD1. Germline CDR1 is SNHLY and CDR2 is FYNNEI. The trim removed 7 bases at V and 12 bases at J, leaving 10 bases unmatched. The CDR3 is 13 residues long. DNA of the CDR3: TGTGCCAGCAATACCTATGGACAGGGGTGGCAGTTCTTC. Its translation is CASNTYGQGWQFF.

On this clonotype: Because the library targeted alpha chains, this beta chain is an off-target read whose size means little. J is TRBJ1-5 and V is TRBV20-1; TRBD1 aligns across 8 bases. This CDR3 contains 15 residues. V lost 5 bases to trimming and J lost 4 bases; unmatched junction nucleotides: 10. Looked up from germline, CDR1 is DFQATT and CDR2 is SNEGSKA (reference sequence). The CDR3 bases are TGCAGTGCTGAGCCCCACGGGACAGGTAATCAGCCCCAGCATTTT. It codes for CSAEPHGTGNQPQHF.

This clonotype was observed at least ten times. This beta chain was picked up by a library intended for alpha chains and is off target, so its count carries little meaning. This chain links TRBV5-1 with TRBJ1-2, with no clear D. Germline V lookup: CDR1 SGHRS, CDR2 YFSETQ. Between the trimmed V and J ends, which lost 4 bases and 3 bases, there was a span of 10 bases. The CDR3 runs 13 residues. CDR3 in DNA: TGCGCCAGCAGCCAAGACGGGGACTATGGCTACACCTTC. Residues: CASSQDGDYGYTF. Full variable domain (remainder filled in from reference TRBV5-1 and TRBJ1-2): KAGVTQTPRYLIKTRGQQVTLSCSPISGHRSVSWYQQTPGQGLQFLFEYFSETQRNKGNFPGRFSGRQFSNSRSEMNVSTLELGDSALYLCASSQDGDYGYTFGSGTRLTVV.

Within the sample, this clonotype is medium-sized (0.01 to 0.1%). This beta chain is a stray sequence in a library constructed for alpha chains; its clone size is not meaningful. The chain recombines TRBV7-6 with TRBJ2-7, with D perhaps matching TRBD2 (6 bases). The V gene lost 5 bases and the J gene lost 0 bases, with 11 bases spanning the gap. CDR1 and CDR2 from the germline V gene are SGHVS and FNYEAQ. The CDR3 totals 14 residues. Here the CDR3 reads CASSPGGSSYEQYF. The CDR3 DNA reads TGTGCCAGCAGCCCCGGGGGATCCTCCTACGAGCAGTACTTC. The whole variable domain, filled in from reference TRBV7-6 and TRBJ2-7, reads GAGVSQSPRYKVTKRGQDVALRCDPISGHVSLYWYRQALGQGPEFLTYFNYEAQQDKSGLPNDRFSAERPEGSISTLTIQRTEQRDSAMYRCASSPGGSSYEQYFGPGTRLTVT.

This clonotype is labeled medium-sized. This beta chain came through as a stray read in a library set up for alpha chains, and its size says little. The chain recombines TRBV28 with TRBJ2-5; tentatively, D is TRBD2 (5 bases). CDR1 and CDR2 (germline): MDHEN, SYDVKM. The CDR3 has 13 residues. V was pared by 3 bases and J by 4 bases, with 9 bases between. The CDR3 sequence: CASSFGGTETQYF. The CDR3 DNA follows: TGTGCCAGCAGTTTCGGAGGAACAGAGACCCAGTACTTC. The complete variable domain, with remaining parts taken from reference TRBV28 and TRBJ2-5, reads DVKVTQSSRYLVKRTGEKVFLECVQDMDHENMFWYRQDPGLGLRLIYFSYDVKMKEKGDIPEGYSVSREKKERFSLILESASTNQTSMYLCASSFGGTETQYFGPGTRLLVL.

This clonotype was recorded many times. A library made for alpha chains picked up this beta chain off target, so its size means little. The rearrangement links TRBV5-1 to TRBJ1-2; tentative D call: TRBD1 (6 bases). The V end was cut by 5 bases, the J end by 7 bases, with 18 bases between. CDR1 and CDR2 (germline): SGHRS, YFSETQ. The CDR3 totals 14 residues. The CDR3 sequence is CASRLQGSRLGYTF. CDR3 sequence (DNA): TGCGCCAGCAGACTACAGGGAAGTAGACTTGGCTACACCTTC.

This clonotype was seen at least ten times. This beta chain was picked up by a library intended for alpha chains and is off target, so its count carries little meaning. This sequence joins TRBV6-1 and TRBJ2-7; D is unclear. Trimming shortened V by 6 bases and J by 0 bases, and 12 bases separated the two germline ends. This CDR3 is 14 amino acids long. Germline-derived CDR1 and CDR2 are MNHNS and SASEGT. Here the CDR3 DNA reads TGTGCCAGCAGCCAGACTGTACCCTCCTACGAGCAGTACTTC. It codes for CASSQTVPSYEQYF.

This clonotype was recorded many times. Found in a library prepared for alpha chains, this beta chain is an off-target read, and its abundance has little meaning. The chain recombines TRBV20-1 with TRBJ1-2, with TRBD1 as a possible D gene (5 bases). V shed 0 bases and J shed 0 bases, with 17 bases lying between them. The CDR3 covers 17 residues. Germline assignment: CDR1 DFQATT and CDR2 SNEGSKA (reference sequence). CDR3 residues: CSARDVWTPVSNYGYTF. DNA of the CDR3: TGCAGTGCTAGAGATGTTTGGACACCGGTATCTAACTATGGCTACACCTTC.

In this sample, this clonotype turned up many times. Because the library targeted alpha chains, this beta chain is an off-target read whose size means little. J is TRBJ1-2 and V is TRBV7-2; weak D call: TRBD1 (6 bases). The V gene's germline CDR1 is SGHTA and CDR2 FQGNSA. Trimming took off 6 bases at V and 4 bases at J, with 15 bases between the two ends. This CDR3 comprises 14 residues. The CDR3 bases are TGTGCCAGCAGGTTAATCCAGGGGATCTATGGCTACACCTTC. This codes for CASRLIQGIYGYTF. The complete variable domain, with remaining parts taken from reference TRBV7-2 and TRBJ1-2, reads GAGVSQSPSNKVTEKGKDVELRCDPISGHTALYWYRQSLGQGLEFLIYFQGNSAPDKSGLPSDRFSAERTGGSVSTLTIQRTQQEDSAVYLCASRLIQGIYGYTFGSGTRLTVV.

By share, this clonotype counts as large. The library was designed around alpha chains, so this beta chain is a stray read whose abundance carries little weight. The CDR3 reads CASSHTAIGNTEAFF. The DNA for the CDR3 is TGTGCCAGCAGCCACACCGCTATTGGGAACACTGAAGCTTTCTTT. The chain combines TRBV21-1 with TRBJ1-1. TRBV21-1 corresponds to a pseudogene. The CDR3 runs 15 residues.

Ten or more counts support this clonotype. Within a library made for alpha chains, this beta chain is off target, and its count is uninformative. This chain links TRBV7-9 with TRBJ2-6; tentative D call: TRBD1 (5 bases). The germline V gene has CDR1 SEHNR and CDR2 FQNEAQ (reference sequence). Trimming cost V 5 bases and J 3 bases, with 8 bases left between them. The CDR3 runs 14 residues. As DNA, the CDR3 is TGTGCCAGCAGCCGACAGATTGGGGCCAACGTCCTGACTTTC. Its translation: CASSRQIGANVLTF.

This clonotype was detected ten times or more. Since it is a stray read in a library aimed at alpha chains, this beta chain has a size that is not meaningful. V is TRBV5-1 and J is TRBJ2-1, with 7 bases that match TRBD1. V was clipped by 4 bases and J by 1 base; unmatched bases: 8. CDR1 is SGHRS and CDR2 is YFSETQ in the germline V gene. The CDR3 is 16 residues long. The CDR3 loop reads CASSPTGNPSYNEQFF. The CDR3 nucleotides read TGCGCCAGCAGCCCGACAGGGAATCCGTCCTACAATGAGCAGTTCTTC.

With regard to this clonotype: A library prepared for alpha chains yielded this beta chain as an off-target read; its size is of little meaning. V gene TRBV10-2 combines with J gene TRBJ2-5; TRBD2 aligns across 12 bases. CDR3 length equals 14 residues. J was trimmed by 3 bases and V by 7 bases; bases with no gene match: 3. Germline V gene sequence: CDR1 WSHSY, CDR2 SAAADI. In DNA, the CDR3 is TGCGCCAGCACCCGACTAGCGGGGGAAGAGACCCAGTACTTC. Amino acid sequence: CASTRLAGEETQYF.

This clonotype qualifies as medium-sized. A library prepared for alpha chains yielded this beta chain as an off-target read; its size is of little meaning. This chain connects TRBV4-2 to TRBJ1-2; D remains ambiguous. CDR1 is LGHNA, CDR2 YNFKEQ, per germline. V lost 2 bases and J 10 bases, leaving 17 bases between the germline ends. This CDR3 spans 14 amino acids. The CDR3 sequence is CASSQPGTMIVYTF. CDR3 DNA sequence: TGTGCCAGCAGCCAACCGGGAACGATGATTGTCTACACCTTC.

This clonotype was counted ten times or more. With the library built for alpha chains, this beta chain is off target and its frequency is not meaningful. This sequence joins TRBV28 and TRBJ2-3; 8 bases fit TRBD2. V lost 7 bases, J lost 10 bases, and 10 bases stayed unmatched. The CDR3 length is 13 residues. Germline V gene lookup returns CDR1 MDHEN and CDR2 SYDVKM. CDR3 sequence (DNA): TGTGCCAGCACCGACCGGGGGGGCAGGGCGCAGTATTTT. Translated, it gives CASTDRGGRAQYF.

Ten or more counts support this clonotype. Since it is a stray read in a library aimed at alpha chains, this beta chain has a size that is not meaningful. CDR3 loop: CASSWGTGVDGYTF. The CDR3 nucleotides read TGTGCCAGCAGTTGGGGGACAGGGGTGGATGGCTACACCTTC. The chain combines TRBV12-3 or TRBV12-4 with TRBJ1-2; TRBD1 matches 10 bases. The CDR3 length is 14 residues. V was pared by 4 bases and J by 6 bases, with 5 bases of the junction left unmatched.

By its share, this clonotype is medium-sized. This beta chain is off target for a library built for alpha chains, so its abundance means little. This chain links TRBV29-1 with TRBJ2-5, with D perhaps given as TRBD1 or TRBD2 (5 bases each). The length of the CDR3 is 13 residues. Trimming took off 6 bases at V and 2 bases at J, with 13 bases between the two ends. Germline V gene sequence: CDR1 SQVTM, CDR2 ANQGSEA. CDR3 in amino acids: CSVDIGTQETQYF. As DNA, the CDR3 is TGCAGCGTGGACATAGGGACGCAAGAGACCCAGTACTTC.

Remarks on this clonotype: A library prepared for alpha chains yielded this beta chain as an off-target read; its size is of little meaning. The chain is built from TRBV27 and TRBJ1-6; 8 nucleotides line up with TRBD1. The CDR3 has 15 amino acids. The V segment lost 3 bases and the J segment 9 bases; nucleotides outside the gene matches: 7. Germline V gene data show CDR1 as MNHEY and CDR2 as SMNVEV (reference sequence). The CDR3 nucleotides read TGTGCCAGCAGTTTTCGGACAGGGAGGGTTTCACCCCTCCACTTT. It codes for CASSFRTGRVSPLHF.

This clonotype was seen repeatedly, ten times or more. The library was designed around alpha chains, so this beta chain is a stray read whose abundance carries little weight. The chain recombines TRBV3-1 with TRBJ1-5, with no clear D. CDR3 length: 14 amino acids. CDR1 is LGHDT, CDR2 YNNKEL, per germline (reference sequence). With 1 base removed from V and 0 bases from J, the gap between germline ends came to 4 bases. The CDR3 bases are TGTGCCAGCAGCCAAGCCTATAGCAATCAGCCCCAGCATTTT. This translates into CASSQAYSNQPQHF.

By sample share, this clonotype is medium-sized. This beta chain represents an off-target read in a library built for alpha chains; its size is of limited meaning. The chain employs TRBV2 and TRBJ2-7; D is perhaps TRBD1 or TRBD2 (6 bases each). Germline V lookup: CDR1 SNHLY, CDR2 FYNNEI. The CDR3 totals 18 residues. Trimming took off 1 base at V and 0 bases at J, with 19 bases between the two ends. The chain's CDR3 is CASSEEEWMGGHSYEQYF. Here the CDR3 DNA reads TGTGCCAGCAGTGAAGAGGAGTGGATGGGGGGCCACTCCTACGAGCAGTACTTC.

Within the sample, this clonotype is medium-sized. This beta chain slipped into a library made for alpha chains as a stray read, so its size is not meaningful. The chain carries TRBV6-1 and TRBJ2-5; weak D call: TRBD1 (5 bases). V was trimmed by 7 bases and J by 1 base, leaving 16 bases between them. This CDR3 is 15 amino acids long. Germline CDR1 MNHNS, CDR2 SASEGT. The CDR3 bases are TGTGCCAGCATCCCCGGGCGACAGCTCCAAGAGACCCAGTACTTC. It specifies CASIPGRQLQETQYF.